The next 13 T cell receptor beta chains were all read from a single sample in a study of blood T cell repertoires in COVID-19. Profiling relied on immunoSEQ multiplex PCR, and the TCRdb table lists in-frame clones only, not all of them. The repertoire holds approximately 25,000 clones, with 65% to 80% as singletons. Material for sequencing was peripheral blood. The receptors shown here come from a man aged 45 to 65 with COVID-19, enrolled during active disease.

The sample holds one count of this clone. The chain joins TRBV18 to TRBJ1-2; TRBD1 matches at 9 bases. The CDR3 totals 13 residues. The junction had 5 bases not matched to a gene; V was cut back by 5 bases and J by 7 bases. Germline loops: CDR1 KGHSH, CDR2 LQKENI. For the CDR3, the DNA is TGTGCCAGCTCAGAACAGGGGGCCGGTGGCTACACCTTC. It encodes CASSEQGAGGYTF.

The chain joins TRBV5-1 to TRBJ1-6, with 8 positions matching TRBD1. The CDR3 extends over 14 amino acids. The V gene end was trimmed by 4 bases and the J gene end by 7 bases; junction bases not matched to a gene: 4. Germline values: CDR1 SGHRS, CDR2 YFSETQ. CDR3: CASSPGQGNSPLHF. DNA for the CDR3: TGCGCCAGCAGCCCCGGACAGGGAAATTCACCCCTCCACTTT.

The chain links TRBV19 to TRBJ1-1, with D perhaps TRBD1 (6 bases). V was clipped by 2 bases and J by 6 bases, with 10 bases between them. CDR1 LNHDA and CDR2 SQIVND come from the germline V gene (reference sequence). CDR3 length: 13 residues. The CDR3 sequence: CASSITGYPEAFF. The DNA for the CDR3 is TGTGCCAGTAGTATAACAGGGTACCCTGAAGCTTTCTTT. Variable domain in full (rest from reference TRBV19 and TRBJ1-1): DGGITQSPKYLFRKEGQNVTLSCEQNLNHDAMYWYRQDPGQGLRLIYYSQIVNDFQKGDIAEGYSVSREKKESFPLTVTSAQKNPTAFYLCASSITGYPEAFFGQGTRLTVV.

This clone has only a few counts. Here the CDR3 DNA reads TGTGCCAGCACCAGGGTCGGCAGGGCAAACACTGAAGCTTTCTTT. Protein product: CASTRVGRANTEAFF. The chain employs TRBV6-6 and TRBJ1-1, with D possibly matching TRBD1 (5 bases). Germline values: CDR1 MNHNY, CDR2 SVGAGI (reference sequence). This CDR3 spans 15 amino acids. V lost 7 bases, J lost 2 bases, and 17 bases lay in between.

This rearrangement joins TRBV12-3 or TRBV12-4 to TRBJ1-1; tentative D call: TRBD1 (5 bases). The CDR3 consists of 12 residues. V lost 5 bases and J 6 bases, leaving 10 bases between the germline ends. CDR3 DNA sequence: TGTGCCAGCAGTCCACGGGGGGCTGAAGCTTTCTTT. This encodes CASSPRGAEAFF.

This sequence joins TRBV5-1 and TRBJ1-1; possibly TRBD1 for D (5 bases). V was pared by 4 bases and J by 2 bases, with 12 bases between. CDR3 size: 14 residues. Germline assignment: CDR1 SGHRS and CDR2 YFSETQ. The DNA for the CDR3 is TGCGCCAGCAGCCAGCAGGGAGGAAACACTGAAGCTTTCTTT. Translation gives CASSQQGGNTEAFF.

This clone was seen only a few times. The J gene is TRBJ1-1, the V gene TRBV28; TRBD1 might be the D (6 bases). Trimming took off 6 bases at V and 0 bases at J, with 14 bases between the two ends. CDR3 length: 15 amino acids. From germline, CDR1 is MDHEN and CDR2 SYDVKM. CDR3 in amino acids: CASSGGGALNTEAFF. DNA of the CDR3: TGTGCCAGCAGCGGAGGGGGGGCTTTGAACACTGAAGCTTTCTTT.

The rearrangement joins TRBV18 to TRBJ2-5, with TRBD1 matching 12 bases. CDR1 and CDR2 from the germline V gene are KGHSH and LQKENI. The CDR3 runs to 17 residues. V gave up 2 bases and J gave up 5 bases; unmatched junction bases: 9. CDR3 sequence (DNA): TGTGCCAGCTCACCATTTGGGACAGGGGGCTTGAGTGAGACCCAGTACTTC. Protein product: CASSPFGTGGLSETQYF.

The chain has TRBV6-5 and TRBJ1-2, with 10 bases aligning to TRBD1. CDR3 length: 14 amino acids. Germline lookup yields CDR1 MNHEY and CDR2 SVGAGI. With V trimmed by 5 bases and J by 7 bases, 7 bases remained unmatched. CDR3 bases: TGTGCCAGCAGTCCGCGGACAGGGGGATTTGGCTACACCTTC. It specifies CASSPRTGGFGYTF.

About this clone: The junction and the germline gene differ at one end; a read error may be behind it. This rearrangement joins TRBV18 to TRBJ2-4; D not resolved. The CDR3 consists of 13 residues. Germline CDR1 is KGHSH and CDR2 is LQKENI. CDR3 bases: TGTGCCAGCTCACCTTCCCAGAATAACATTCGGTACTTC. This sequence encodes CASSPSQNNIRYF.

This clone was observed a handful of times. J is TRBJ1-1 and V is TRBV5-6; D is undetermined. Germline V gene lookup returns CDR1 SGHDT and CDR2 YYEEEE. V lost 1 base and J 4 bases, leaving 8 bases between the germline ends. The CDR3 consists of 13 residues. This CDR3 is CASSLNWATEAFF. The CDR3 DNA is TGTGCCAGCAGCTTGAACTGGGCCACTGAAGCTTTCTTT.

V and J are TRBV5-1 and TRBJ2-5; 11 positions match TRBD1. Germline V gene lookup returns CDR1 SGHRS and CDR2 YFSETQ. This CDR3 has 17 amino acids. After removal of 4 bases from V and 5 bases from J, the junction contained 13 bases not matched to a gene. Here the CDR3 DNA reads TGCGCCAGCAGCGGGGGGCTTCGGACAGGGGGCGCGGAGACCCAGTACTTC. Translating gives CASSGGLRTGGAETQYF.

Only one count was recorded for this clone. This chain joins TRBV5-5 and TRBJ2-7; D is perhaps TRBD1 (6 bases). CDR1 and CDR2 from the germline V gene are SGHKS and YYEKEE (reference sequence). V was shortened by 7 bases and J by 0 bases, with 14 bases between the two germline ends. The CDR3 is made up of 14 amino acids. CDR3 DNA: TGTGCCAGCTTTATCAGGGGACACTCCTACGAGCAGTACTTC. Translating gives CASFIRGHSYEQYF.